This T cell receptor beta chain was recorded in a study of Ad26.COV2.S vaccination and SARS-CoV-2 variants. Study conclusions and caveats: Overall T cell responses may have been underestimated by the analyses of TCR breadth and depth.

A remark on this clone: Its antigen is unidentified.

There are 13 residues in the CDR3. V lost 6 bases and J lost 4, with 10 bases in between. Using immunoSEQ multiplex PCR, the repertoire was profiled, and TCRdb retains in-frame clones only, with some absent. Of around 450,000 clones detected, approximately 92% appear once; the ten largest clones hold around 2.6%. The sample's treatment: some 20 received Ad26.COV2.S at low or high dose, single or two shots; 5 received placebo; per-sample allocation not given. Material that was analyzed had been drawn on day 63 after the first vaccine or placebo injection. The chain couples TRBV12-3 or TRBV12-4 to TRBJ2-1; TRBD2 might be the D (5 bases). The input for sequencing was peripheral blood, taken in a trial of Ad26.COV2.S vaccine versus placebo. This receptor was identified in a person between 18 and 65 years old who received the Ad26.COV2.S COVID-19 vaccine or a placebo. The CDR3 DNA reads as TGTGCCAGCAGGCCCGGGGAATACAATGAGCAGTTCTTC. Translated, it gives CASRPGEYNEQFF.